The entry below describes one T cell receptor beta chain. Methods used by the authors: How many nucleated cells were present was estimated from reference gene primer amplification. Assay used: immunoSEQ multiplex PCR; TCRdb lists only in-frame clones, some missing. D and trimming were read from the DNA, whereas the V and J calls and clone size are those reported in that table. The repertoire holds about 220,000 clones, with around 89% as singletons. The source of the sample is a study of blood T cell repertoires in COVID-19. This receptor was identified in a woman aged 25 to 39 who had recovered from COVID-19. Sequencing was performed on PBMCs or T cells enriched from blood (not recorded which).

The CDR3 coding sequence is TGTGCCAGCAGGATGACTAGCTTAGGCAATGAGCAGTTCTTC. It translates to CASRMTSLGNEQFF. The chain recombines TRBV5-5 with TRBJ2-1; 7 nucleotides match TRBD2. Germline V gene lookup returns CDR1 SGHKS and CDR2 YYEKEE (reference sequence). This CDR3 spans 14 amino acids. V trimming: 5 bases; J trimming: 6 bases; junction bases outside the gene matches: 8. Complete variable domain (other parts from reference TRBV5-5 and TRBJ2-1): DAGVTQSPTHLIKTRGQQVTLRCSPISGHKSVSWYQQVLGQGPQFIFQYYEKEERGRGNFPDRFSARQFPNYSSELNVNALLLGDSALYLCASRMTSLGNEQFFGPGTRLTVL.